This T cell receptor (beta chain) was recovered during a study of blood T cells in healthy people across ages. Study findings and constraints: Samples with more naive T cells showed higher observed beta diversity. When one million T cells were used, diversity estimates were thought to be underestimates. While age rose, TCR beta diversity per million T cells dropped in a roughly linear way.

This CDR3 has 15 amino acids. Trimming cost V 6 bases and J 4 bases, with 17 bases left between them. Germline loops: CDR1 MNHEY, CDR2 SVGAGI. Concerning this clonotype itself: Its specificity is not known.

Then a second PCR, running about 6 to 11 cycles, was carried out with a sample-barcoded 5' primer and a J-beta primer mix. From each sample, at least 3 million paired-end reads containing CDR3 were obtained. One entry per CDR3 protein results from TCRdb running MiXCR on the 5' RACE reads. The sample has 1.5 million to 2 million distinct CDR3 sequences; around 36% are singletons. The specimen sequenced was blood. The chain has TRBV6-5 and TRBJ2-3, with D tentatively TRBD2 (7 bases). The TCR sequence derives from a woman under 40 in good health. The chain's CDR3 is CASRPLGGGPDTQYF. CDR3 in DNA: TGTGCCAGCAGACCACTGGGGGGGGGCCCAGATACGCAGTATTTT.